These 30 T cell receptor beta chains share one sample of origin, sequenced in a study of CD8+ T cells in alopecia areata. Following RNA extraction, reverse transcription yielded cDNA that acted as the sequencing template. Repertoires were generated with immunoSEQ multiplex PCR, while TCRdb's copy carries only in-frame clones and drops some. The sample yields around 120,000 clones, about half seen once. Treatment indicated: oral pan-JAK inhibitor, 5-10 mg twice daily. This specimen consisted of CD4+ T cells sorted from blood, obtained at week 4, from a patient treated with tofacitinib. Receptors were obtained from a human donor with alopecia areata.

The CDR3 reads CSVQRGRLGTDTQYF. The CDR3 nucleotides are TGCAGCGTCCAAAGGGGGCGTCTAGGCACAGATACGCAGTATTTT. V gene TRBV29-1 combines with J gene TRBJ2-3; 7 nucleotides agree with TRBD1. V dropped 6 bases and J dropped 1; count of bases not matched to a gene: 10. The CDR3 is 15 amino acids. CDR1 and CDR2 (germline): SQVTM, ANQGSEA.

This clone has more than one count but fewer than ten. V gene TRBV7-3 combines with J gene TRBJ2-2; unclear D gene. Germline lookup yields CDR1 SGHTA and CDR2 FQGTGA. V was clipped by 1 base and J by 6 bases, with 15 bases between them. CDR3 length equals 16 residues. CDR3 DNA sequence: TGTGCCAGCAGCTTAATATCCGGCCTACGACCCGGGGAGCTGTTTTTT. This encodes CASSLISGLRPGELFF.

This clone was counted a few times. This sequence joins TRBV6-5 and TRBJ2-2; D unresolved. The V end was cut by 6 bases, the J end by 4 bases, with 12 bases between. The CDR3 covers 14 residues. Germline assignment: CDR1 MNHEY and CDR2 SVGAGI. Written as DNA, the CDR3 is TGTGCCAGCAGCCTAGGACGGTTCACCGGGGAGCTGTTTTTT. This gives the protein CASSLGRFTGELFF.

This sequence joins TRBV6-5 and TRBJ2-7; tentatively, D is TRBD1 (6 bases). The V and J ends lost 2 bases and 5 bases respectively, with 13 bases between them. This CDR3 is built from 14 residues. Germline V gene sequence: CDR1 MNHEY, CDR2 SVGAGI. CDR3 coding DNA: TGTGCCAGCAGTTACGCCCGGACAGCGGACGAGCAGTACTTC. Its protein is CASSYARTADEQYF.

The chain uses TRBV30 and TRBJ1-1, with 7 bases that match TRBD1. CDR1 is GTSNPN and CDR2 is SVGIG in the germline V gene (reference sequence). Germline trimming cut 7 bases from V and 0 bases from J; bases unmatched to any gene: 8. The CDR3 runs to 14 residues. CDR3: CASVTGQVNTEAFF. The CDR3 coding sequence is TGTGCCTCTGTGACAGGGCAGGTGAACACTGAAGCTTTCTTT.

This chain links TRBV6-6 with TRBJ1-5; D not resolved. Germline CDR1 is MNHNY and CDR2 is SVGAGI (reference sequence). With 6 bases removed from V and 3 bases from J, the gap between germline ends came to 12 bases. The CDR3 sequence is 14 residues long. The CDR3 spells CASSLLTANQPQHF. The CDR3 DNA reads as TGTGCCAGCAGCTTATTAACGGCCAATCAGCCCCAGCATTTT.

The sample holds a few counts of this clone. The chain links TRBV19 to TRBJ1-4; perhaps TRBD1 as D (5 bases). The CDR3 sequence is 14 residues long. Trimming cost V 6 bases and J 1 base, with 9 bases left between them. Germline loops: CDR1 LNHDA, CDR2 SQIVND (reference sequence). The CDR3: CASRGDGTNEKLFF. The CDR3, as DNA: TGTGCCAGTAGGGGGGATGGAACTAATGAAAAACTGTTTTTT.

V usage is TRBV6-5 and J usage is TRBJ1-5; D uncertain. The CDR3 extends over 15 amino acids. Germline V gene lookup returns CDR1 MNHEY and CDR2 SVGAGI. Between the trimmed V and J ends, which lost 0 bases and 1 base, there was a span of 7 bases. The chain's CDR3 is CASSYSKGSNQPQHF. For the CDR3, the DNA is TGTGCCAGCAGTTACTCGAAAGGGAGCAATCAGCCCCAGCATTTT.

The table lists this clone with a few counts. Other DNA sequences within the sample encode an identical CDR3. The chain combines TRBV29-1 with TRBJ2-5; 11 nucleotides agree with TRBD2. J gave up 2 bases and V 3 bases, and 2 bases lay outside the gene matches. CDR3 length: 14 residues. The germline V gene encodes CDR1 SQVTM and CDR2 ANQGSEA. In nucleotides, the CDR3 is TGCAGCGTTGACGGGACTAGCGGACAAGAGACCCAGTACTTC. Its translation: CSVDGTSGQETQYF.

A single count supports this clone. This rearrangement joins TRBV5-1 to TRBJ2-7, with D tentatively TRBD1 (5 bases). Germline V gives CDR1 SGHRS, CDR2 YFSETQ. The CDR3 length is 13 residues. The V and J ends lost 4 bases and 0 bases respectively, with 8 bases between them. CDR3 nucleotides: TGCGCCAGCAGCAGGACAACCTCCTACGAGCAGTACTTC. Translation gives CASSRTTSYEQYF.

For the CDR3, the DNA is TGTGCCTGGAGTGTTAAGGTCTACGAGCAGTACTTC. It translates to CAWSVKVYEQYF. The V and J genes are TRBV30 and TRBJ2-7, with D uncertain. CDR3 length: 12 residues. The V end lost 0 bases, the J end lost 3 bases, and 6 bases lay between the germline ends. Germline CDR1 reads GTSNPN; CDR2 reads SVGIG (reference sequence).

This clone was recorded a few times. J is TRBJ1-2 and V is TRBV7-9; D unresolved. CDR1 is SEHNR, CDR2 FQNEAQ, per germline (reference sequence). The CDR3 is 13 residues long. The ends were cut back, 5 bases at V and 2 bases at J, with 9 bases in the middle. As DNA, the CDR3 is TGTGCCAGCAGCCGGCCAGGCAACTATGGCTACACCTTC. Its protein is CASSRPGNYGYTF.

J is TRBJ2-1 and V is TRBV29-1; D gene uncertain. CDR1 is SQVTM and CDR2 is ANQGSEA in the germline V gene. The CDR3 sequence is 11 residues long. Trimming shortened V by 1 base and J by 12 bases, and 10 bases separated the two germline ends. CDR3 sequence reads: CSVEGADGQFF. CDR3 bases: TGCAGCGTTGAAGGGGCGGACGGGCAGTTCTTC.

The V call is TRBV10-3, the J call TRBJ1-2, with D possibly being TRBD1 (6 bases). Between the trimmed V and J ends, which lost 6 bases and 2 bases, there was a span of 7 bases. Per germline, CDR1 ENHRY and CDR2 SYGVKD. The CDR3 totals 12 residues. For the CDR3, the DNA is TGTGCCATCAGGAGGGGGAACTATGGCTACACCTTC. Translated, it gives CAIRRGNYGYTF.

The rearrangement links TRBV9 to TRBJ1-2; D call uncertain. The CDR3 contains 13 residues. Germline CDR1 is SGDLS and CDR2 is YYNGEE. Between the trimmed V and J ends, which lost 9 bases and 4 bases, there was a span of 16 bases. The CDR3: CAIGPLSLYGYTF. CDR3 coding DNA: TGTGCCATCGGGCCGCTCTCACTCTATGGCTACACCTTC.

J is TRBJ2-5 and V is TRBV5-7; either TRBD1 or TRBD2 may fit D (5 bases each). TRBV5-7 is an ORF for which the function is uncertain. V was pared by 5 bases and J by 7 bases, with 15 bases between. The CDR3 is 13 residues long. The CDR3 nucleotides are TGTGCCAGCAGGCTCGACAGACGGGGGACCCAGTACTTC. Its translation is CASRLDRRGTQYF.

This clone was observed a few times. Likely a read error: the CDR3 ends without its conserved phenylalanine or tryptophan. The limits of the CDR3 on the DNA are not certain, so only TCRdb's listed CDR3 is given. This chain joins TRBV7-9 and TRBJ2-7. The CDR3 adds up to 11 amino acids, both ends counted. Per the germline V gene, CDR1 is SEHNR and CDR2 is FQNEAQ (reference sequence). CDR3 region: CASSLIPMEGL.

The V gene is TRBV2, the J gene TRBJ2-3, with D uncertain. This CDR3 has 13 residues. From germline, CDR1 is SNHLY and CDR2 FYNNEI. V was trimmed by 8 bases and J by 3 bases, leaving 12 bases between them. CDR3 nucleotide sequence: TGTGCCAGCCAGTCGAAGCGTACAGATACGCAGTATTTT. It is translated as CASQSKRTDTQYF.

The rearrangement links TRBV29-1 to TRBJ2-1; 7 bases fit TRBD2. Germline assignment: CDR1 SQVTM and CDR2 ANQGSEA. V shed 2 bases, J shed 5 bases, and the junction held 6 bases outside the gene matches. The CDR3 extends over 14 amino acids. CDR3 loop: CSVESRLANNEQFF. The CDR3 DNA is TGCAGCGTTGAATCAAGACTAGCTAACAATGAGCAGTTCTTC.

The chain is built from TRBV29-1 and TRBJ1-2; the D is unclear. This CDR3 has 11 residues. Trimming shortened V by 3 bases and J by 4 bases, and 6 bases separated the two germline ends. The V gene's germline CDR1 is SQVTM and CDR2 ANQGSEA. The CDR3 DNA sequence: TGCAGCGTTGACGTCGCCTATGGCTACACCTTC. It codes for CSVDVAYGYTF.

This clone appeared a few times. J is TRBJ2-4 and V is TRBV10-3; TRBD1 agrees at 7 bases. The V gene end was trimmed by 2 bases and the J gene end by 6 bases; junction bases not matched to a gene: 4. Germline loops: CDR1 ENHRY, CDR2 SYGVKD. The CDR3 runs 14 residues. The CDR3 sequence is CAISEGDRVNIQYF. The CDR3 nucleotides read TGTGCCATCAGTGAGGGGGACAGAGTAAACATTCAGTACTTC.

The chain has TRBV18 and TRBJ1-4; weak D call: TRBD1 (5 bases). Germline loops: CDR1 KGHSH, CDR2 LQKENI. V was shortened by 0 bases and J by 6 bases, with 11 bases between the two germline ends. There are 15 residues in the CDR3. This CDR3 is CASSPPGGEDEKLFF. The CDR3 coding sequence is TGTGCCAGCTCACCACCGGGAGGGGAGGATGAAAAACTGTTTTTT.

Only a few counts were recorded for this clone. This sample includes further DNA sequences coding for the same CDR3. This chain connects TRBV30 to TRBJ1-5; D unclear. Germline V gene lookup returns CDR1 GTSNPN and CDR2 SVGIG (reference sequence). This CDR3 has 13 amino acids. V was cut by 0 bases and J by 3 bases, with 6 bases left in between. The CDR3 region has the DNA TGTGCCTGGAGTGTAGATTCCAATCAGCCCCAGCATTTT. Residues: CAWSVDSNQPQHF. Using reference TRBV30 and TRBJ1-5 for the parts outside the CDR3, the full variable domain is SQTIHQWPATLVQPVGSPLSLECTVEGTSNPNLYWYRQAAGRGLQLLFYSVGIGQISSEVPQNLSASRPQDRQFILSSKKLLLSDSGFYLCAWSVDSNQPQHFGDGTRLSIL.

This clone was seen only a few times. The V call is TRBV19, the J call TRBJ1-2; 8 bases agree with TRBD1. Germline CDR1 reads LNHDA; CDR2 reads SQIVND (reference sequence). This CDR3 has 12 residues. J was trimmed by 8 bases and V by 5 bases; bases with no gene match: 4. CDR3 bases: TGTGCCAGTAGTGCGACAGGGGAAGGCTACACCTTC. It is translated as CASSATGEGYTF.

The CDR3 sequence is CASSRDREKVQYF. Written as DNA, the CDR3 is TGTGCCAGCAGTCGGGACAGGGAGAAGGTGCAGTACTTC. The chain uses TRBV2 and TRBJ2-7; TRBD1 matches 9 bases. V was pared by 5 bases and J by 9 bases, with 8 bases of the junction left unmatched. The CDR3 is made up of 13 amino acids. Germline lookup yields CDR1 SNHLY and CDR2 FYNNEI.

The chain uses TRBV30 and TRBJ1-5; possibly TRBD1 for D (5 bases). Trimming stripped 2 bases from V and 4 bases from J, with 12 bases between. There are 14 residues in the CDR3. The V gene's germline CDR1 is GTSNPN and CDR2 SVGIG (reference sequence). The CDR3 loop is CAWSRTSGNQPQHF. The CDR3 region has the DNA TGTGCCTGGAGTCGGACATCGGGAAATCAGCCCCAGCATTTT.

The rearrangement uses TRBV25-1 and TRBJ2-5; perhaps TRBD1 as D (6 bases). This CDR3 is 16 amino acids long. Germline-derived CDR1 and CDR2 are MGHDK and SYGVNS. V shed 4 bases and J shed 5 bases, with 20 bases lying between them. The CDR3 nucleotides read TGTGCCAGCAGTGCCGCCTCGACAGGATGGAGGGAGACCCAGTACTTC. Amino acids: CASSAASTGWRETQYF.

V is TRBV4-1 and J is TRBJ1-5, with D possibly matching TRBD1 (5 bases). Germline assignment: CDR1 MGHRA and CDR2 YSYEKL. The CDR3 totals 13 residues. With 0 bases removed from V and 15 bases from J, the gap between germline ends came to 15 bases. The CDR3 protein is CASSQESPGRLHF. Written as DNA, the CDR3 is TGCGCCAGCAGCCAAGAAAGCCCGGGACGGCTGCATTTT.

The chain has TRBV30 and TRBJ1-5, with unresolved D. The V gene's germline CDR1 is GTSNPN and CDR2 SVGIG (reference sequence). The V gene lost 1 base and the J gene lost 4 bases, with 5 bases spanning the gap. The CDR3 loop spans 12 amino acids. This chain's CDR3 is CAWSGSNQPQHF. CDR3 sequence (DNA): TGTGCCTGGAGTGGCAGTAATCAGCCCCAGCATTTT. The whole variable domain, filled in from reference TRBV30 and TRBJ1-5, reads SQTIHQWPATLVQPVGSPLSLECTVEGTSNPNLYWYRQAAGRGLQLLFYSVGIGQISSEVPQNLSASRPQDRQFILSSKKLLLSDSGFYLCAWSGSNQPQHFGDGTRLSIL.

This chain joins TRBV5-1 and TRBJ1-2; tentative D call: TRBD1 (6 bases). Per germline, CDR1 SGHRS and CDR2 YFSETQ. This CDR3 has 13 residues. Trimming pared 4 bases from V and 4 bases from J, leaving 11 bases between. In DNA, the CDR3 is TGCGCCAGCAGCCCGTTACAGGGCTATGGCTACACCTTC. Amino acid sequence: CASSPLQGYGYTF.